These T cell receptor beta chains were read from a single sample in a study of blood T cell repertoires in COVID-19. Only in-frame clones appear in the TCRdb table, and some are missing; sequencing was by immunoSEQ multiplex PCR. The sample carries around 230,000 clones, around 86% recorded once. The specimen was peripheral blood. Receptors were obtained from a woman aged 60 to 75 with active or convalescent COVID-19. CDR3s include the opening cysteine and the closing phenylalanine or tryptophan. Fields, in order: J gene, V gene, clone size, D gene, CDR3 protein, CDR3 DNA. A D gene is named only where the DNA matches it firmly. Clone size, where shown, is once, few, many, or a class for clones that have expanded.

>TRBJ1-4|TRBV5-1|.|TRBD1
CASSLVSGGLTNEKLFF
TGCGCCAGCAGCTTGGTGTCAGGGGGCTTAACTAATGAAAAACTGTTTTTT
>TRBJ2-7|TRBV19|.|TRBD1
CASSIGGQGLQFSYEQYF
TGTGCCAGTAGTATAGGGGGACAGGGGCTACAATTCTCCTACGAGCAGTACTTC
>TRBJ2-2|TRBV3-1/TRBV3-2|.|TRBD2
CATRIAGQTGELFF
TGTGCCACTCGAATAGCGGGGCAAACCGGGGAGCTGTTTTTT
>TRBJ2-7|TRBV11-2|.|.
CASTLSGYEQYF
TGTGCCAGCACACTGTCAGGGTACGAGCAGTACTTC
>TRBJ2-1|TRBV7-2|.|.
CASSLGGLANNEQFF
TGTGCCAGCAGCCTGGGTGGGCTAGCGAACAATGAGCAGTTCTTC
>TRBJ2-5|TRBV3-1/TRBV3-2|.|.
CASSHGVSQETQYF
TGTGCCAGCAGCCACGGGGTATCCCAAGAGACCCAGTACTTC
>TRBJ1-2|TRBV6-6|.|.
CASSSNYGYTF
TGTGCCAGCAGTTCAAACTATGGCTACACCTTC
>TRBJ1-1|TRBV11-2|.|.
CASSLGFGTSPLGAFF
TGTGCCAGCAGCTTAGGCTTCGGGACATCCCCCCTGGGGGCTTTCTTT
>TRBJ1-6|TRBV7-9|.|.
CASSLGAGFYNSPLHF
TGTGCCAGCAGCTTAGGAGCGGGGTTCTATAATTCACCCCTCCACTTT
>TRBJ2-3|TRBV6-5|.|TRBD1
CASSKGQFLTDTQYF
TGTGCCAGCAGCAAGGGACAGTTCCTCACAGATACGCAGTATTTT
>TRBJ2-5|TRBV3-1/TRBV3-2|.|TRBD2
CASSPEARTSGETQYF
TGTGCCAGCAGCCCTGAGGCCCGGACTAGCGGGGAGACCCAGTACTTC
>TRBJ2-2|TRBV19|few|TRBD1
CASSKQYTGTGGTGELFF
TGTGCCAGTAGCAAACAATACACCGGGACAGGGGGCACCGGGGAGCTGTTTTTT
>TRBJ2-7|TRBV18|.|TRBD1
CASSPQTGLHEQYF
TGTGCCAGCTCACCCCAGACAGGGCTCCACGAGCAGTACTTC
>TRBJ1-4|TRBV2|few|.
CASSKTAATNEKLFF
TGTGCCAGCAGTAAGACAGCTGCAACTAATGAAAAACTGTTTTTT
>TRBJ2-7|TRBV6-5|.|TRBD1
CATRHFRDRVYEQYF
TGTGCCACCAGGCATTTCAGGGACAGGGTGTACGAGCAGTACTTC
>TRBJ2-5|TRBV7-6|.|.
CASSLGLPLWETQYF
TGTGCCAGCAGCTTAGGGCTCCCCTTGTGGGAGACCCAGTACTTC
>TRBJ2-7|TRBV7-2|.|TRBD2
CASSPGGGRSYEQYF
TGTGCCAGCAGCCCCGGGGGGGGACGGAGCTACGAGCAGTACTTC
>TRBJ1-1|TRBV10-3|.|.
CAISESGDREAFF
TGTGCCATCAGTGAGTCAGGAGACAGGGAAGCTTTCTTT
>TRBJ2-1|TRBV7-9|once|TRBD2
CASSPIAGGPFF
TGTGCCAGCAGCCCCATAGCGGGGGGGCCGTTCTTC
>TRBJ1-1|TRBV5-1|.|TRBD1
CASSLAEGQGGKAFF
TGCGCCAGCAGCTTGGCCGAGGGACAGGGGGGAAAAGCTTTCTTT
>TRBJ1-6|TRBV30|.|TRBD1
CAWEQGSTYNSPLHF
TGTGCCTGGGAACAGGGGTCCACCTATAATTCACCCCTCCACTTT
>TRBJ1-2|TRBV2|once|TRBD1
CARGQGAYGYTF
TGTGCCAGAGGACAGGGTGCCTATGGCTACACCTTC
>TRBJ1-5|TRBV30|.|TRBD1
CAWSETQGNQPQHF
TGTGCCTGGAGTGAAACACAGGGGAATCAGCCCCAGCATTTT
>TRBJ2-7|TRBV3-1/TRBV3-2|.|TRBD1
CASSQGQGGRLGEQYF
TGTGCCAGCAGCCAAGGACAGGGGGGGAGGTTAGGCGAGCAGTACTTC
>TRBJ2-7|TRBV7-2|once|TRBD1
CASSLQRTGSNEQYF
TGTGCCAGCAGCTTACAAAGGACAGGGTCGAACGAGCAGTACTTC
>TRBJ1-1|TRBV29-1|.|.
CSVDTSVGGTEAFF
TGCAGCGTGGACACGTCGGTCGGTGGCACTGAAGCTTTCTTT
>TRBJ2-7|TRBV5-4|few|.
CASSLALGTGEQYF
TGTGCCAGCAGCTTGGCGTTGGGAACGGGGGAGCAGTACTTC
>TRBJ2-1|TRBV4-1|many|.
CASSLRLEQFF
TGCGCCAGCAGCCTACGACTAGAGCAGTTCTTC
>TRBJ1-1|TRBV5-8|.|TRBD1
CASTLGQGVRGTEAFF
TGTGCCAGCACCCTTGGACAGGGGGTAAGGGGCACTGAAGCTTTCTTT
>TRBJ2-5|TRBV6-5|once|.
CASSYGGGRWETQYF
TGTGCCAGCAGTTATGGAGGGGGCAGGTGGGAGACCCAGTACTTC
>TRBJ1-5|TRBV27|few|.
CASSPRWSSNQPQHF
TGTGCCAGCAGTCCCAGATGGTCTAGCAATCAGCCCCAGCATTTT
>TRBJ2-5|TRBV4-3|.|TRBD1
CASSPGGRGLGETQYF
TGCGCCAGCAGCCCAGGGGGCAGGGGGCTGGGAGAGACCCAGTACTTC
>TRBJ1-4|TRBV10-3|.|TRBD1
CAISPGTGSPGLFF
TGTGCCATCAGCCCCGGGACAGGGTCACCAGGACTGTTTTTT
>TRBJ2-1|TRBV27|.|TRBD1
CASSPVFGTEYNEQFF
TGTGCCAGCAGCCCAGTCTTCGGGACAGAATACAATGAGCAGTTCTTC
>TRBJ2-2|TRBV3-1/TRBV3-2|.|TRBD1
CASSLTRQGFNTGELFF
TGTGCCAGCAGCCTAACTAGACAGGGCTTCAACACCGGGGAGCTGTTTTTT
>TRBJ2-1|TRBV9|many|.
CASSDGAANNEQFF
TGTGCCAGCAGCGATGGGGCAGCCAACAATGAGCAGTTCTTC
>TRBJ1-1|TRBV5-4|.|TRBD1
CASSSGQGLEAFF
TGTGCCAGCAGCTCAGGACAGGGCCTCGAAGCTTTCTTT
>TRBJ2-3|TRBV5-4|.|TRBD2
CASSLDTSGGSDTQYF
TGTGCCAGCAGCTTGGACACTAGCGGGGGTTCAGATACGCAGTATTTT
>TRBJ2-7|TRBV6-1|.|TRBD2
CASSDIQRLASGEQYF
TGTGCCAGCAGTGATATTCAGAGACTAGCGTCGGGTGAGCAGTACTTC
>TRBJ2-3|TRBV15|.|TRBD2
CATSFPLTGLAGYTDTQYF
TGTGCCACCAGCTTCCCCTTAACTGGACTAGCGGGTTACACAGATACGCAGTATTTT
>TRBJ2-3|TRBV27|few|.
CASSFGGTDTQYF
TGTGCCAGCAGTTTCGGGGGCACAGATACGCAGTATTTT
>TRBJ2-2|TRBV7-2|.|.
CASSPGGGPNTGELFF
TGTGCCAGCAGCCCGGGCGGGGGCCCGAACACCGGGGAGCTGTTTTTT
>TRBJ1-4|TRBV27|once|.
CASSFPRANKNRLNEKLFF
TGTGCCAGCAGTTTCCCCAGGGCCAATAAAAATAGGCTTAATGAAAAACTGTTTTTT